These 30 T cell receptor beta chains came from one sample sequenced in a study of tumor-infiltrating lymphocytes in primary liver carcinoma. With a constant-region primer, TCR beta cDNA was made from around 530 ng of total RNA. Libraries of TCR beta came from three nested multiplex PCR rounds with slightly modified ARM-PCR. It was with TRBV1-TRBV30 forward primers and a C-beta reverse primer that the first two PCR rounds were run, at approximately 10 cycles each. TCRdb redid the calling of the multiplex PCR reads with MiXCR, one entry per CDR3 protein. The table records roughly 53,000 distinct CDR3 sequences, 60% to 75% of them present only once. Bulk tissue was left unsorted, and RNA and DNA were co-extracted from about 21-30 mg of it. The specimen was liver tumor tissue from sampling region 2. Subset given: tumor region T2, inferior pole. These receptors were collected from a man aged 40-55 years with primary liver carcinoma and hepatitis B virus infection.

The chain links TRBV11-2 to TRBJ2-5, with 13 bases aligning to TRBD2. The CDR3 runs to 16 residues. Trimming took 5 bases from V and 5 from J; bases not matched to a gene: 8. CDR1 SGHAT and CDR2 FQNNGV come from the germline V gene. Written as DNA, the CDR3 is TGTGCCAGCAGCGACCCCGGGACTAGCGGGACCGAGACCCAGTACTTC. Translated: CASSDPGTSGTETQYF. Drawing the rest from reference TRBV11-2 and TRBJ2-5, the complete variable domain is EAGVAQSPRYKIIEKRQSVAFWCNPISGHATLYWYQQILGQGPKLLIQFQNNGVVDDSQLPKDRFSAERLKGVDSTLKIQPAKLEDSAVYLCASSDPGTSGTETQYFGPGTRLLVL.

This clonotype appeared many times. The chain joins TRBV4-1 to TRBJ2-5; TRBD2 agrees at 7 bases. Germline values: CDR1 MGHRA, CDR2 YSYEKL. V lost 1 base to trimming and J lost 0 bases; unmatched junction nucleotides: 5. The CDR3 totals 16 residues. Written as DNA, the CDR3 is TGCGCCAGCAGCCAAGTCCTGGGGGGGAACCAAGAGACCCAGTACTTC. This gives the protein CASSQVLGGNQETQYF.

Note on this clonotype: An end of the junction does not agree with germline; a read error may underlie this. The chain joins TRBV4-2 to TRBJ2-1; tentative D call: TRBD2 (6 bases). Germline CDR1 reads LGHNA; CDR2 reads YNFKEQ. The CDR3 spans 16 residues. CDR3 region: CASTQVGPGAYNEQFF. CDR3 nucleotides: TGTGCCAGCACCCAAGTGGGTCCGGGGGCCTACAATGAGCAGTTCTTC.

In regard to this clonotype: One end of the junction fails to match germline, which may point to a read error. V gene TRBV29-1 combines with J gene TRBJ2-3, with 10 positions matching TRBD1. The length of the CDR3 is 13 residues. Germline V gene data show CDR1 as SQVTM and CDR2 as ANQGSEA. Written as DNA, the CDR3 is TGCAGCGTTAGGACAGGGGGTACAGATATGCAGTATTTT. This sequence encodes CSVRTGGTDMQYF.

This chain links TRBV4-2 with TRBJ2-3; 7 bases line up with TRBD2. CDR3 length equals 20 residues. In germline, CDR1 is LGHNA, CDR2 YNFKEQ. Losses at the gene ends were 3 bases for V and 3 bases for J; bases not matched to a gene: 21. The chain's CDR3 is CASSQGGPVGGAEGTDTQYF. As DNA, the CDR3 is TGTGCCAGCAGCCAGGGCGGGCCAGTGGGAGGGGCCGAGGGGACAGATACGCAGTATTTT.

As for this clonotype: Lacking the conserved final phenylalanine or tryptophan, this CDR3 likely reflects a read error. The DNA is left out, because the CDR3 cannot be placed on it with certainty; the CDR3 is given as TCRdb lists it. The chain uses TRBV11-2 and TRBJ2-1; the D call in the table, TRBD2, was not verified against the DNA. CDR1 is SGHAT and CDR2 is FQNNGV in the germline V gene. Counting both end residues, the CDR3 totals 16 amino acids. The CDR3 loop reads CASSYSSTSGRGGGFL.

A few counts support this clonotype. J is TRBJ2-1 and V is TRBV29-1, with TRBD1 matching over 9 bases. V dropped 8 bases and J dropped 7; count of bases not matched to a gene: 12. Germline V gene data show CDR1 as SQVTM and CDR2 as ANQGSEA. This CDR3 spans 14 amino acids. The CDR3 DNA follows: TGCAGCTCTCTGAGGGGGACAGGGAATAATGAGCAGTTCTTC. Its translation is CSSLRGTGNNEQFF.

In this sample, this clonotype turned up many times. This chain connects TRBV6-5 to TRBJ1-2, with D possibly being TRBD1 (6 bases). Trimming left V 4 bases short and J 8 bases short, with 26 bases between. This CDR3 has 17 amino acids. From germline, CDR1 is MNHEY and CDR2 SVGAGI. The CDR3 DNA reads as TGTGCCAGCAGTTCCCAAGGTGGGGCAGGGGCCTCACGAGGCTACACCTTC. Protein product: CASSSQGGAGASRGYTF.

On this clonotype itself: Since no conserved phenylalanine or tryptophan closes the CDR3, a read error is the likely cause. The chain couples TRBV6-2 or TRBV6-3 to TRBJ2-6; no reliable D call. Germline V gene sequence: CDR1 MNHEY, CDR2 SVGEGT. This CDR3 has 18 amino acids. CDR3 sequence: CASSGWVDPDSWANVLTL. For the CDR3, the DNA is TGTGCCAGCAGTGGGTGGGTCGACCCTGACTCTTGGGCCAACGTCCTGACTCTC.

This chain connects TRBV6-6 to TRBJ1-1, with D perhaps TRBD1 (5 bases). CDR3 length: 15 amino acids. V was pared by 2 bases and J by 6 bases, with 16 bases between. Germline V gene sequence: CDR1 MNHNY, CDR2 SVGAGI (reference sequence). Here the CDR3 reads CASSYGGPSSAEAFF. The CDR3 nucleotides read TGTGCCAGCAGTTACGGGGGACCTAGTTCCGCTGAAGCTTTCTTT.

Details on this clonotype: No conserved phenylalanine or tryptophan ends this CDR3, so it is likely a read error. The chain uses TRBV7-8 and TRBJ2-3; no reliable D call. The CDR3 totals 15 residues. V was trimmed by 2 bases and J by 0 bases, leaving 9 bases between them. Per the germline V gene, CDR1 is SGHVS and CDR2 is FQNEAQ. The CDR3 protein is CASSLIWMSTDTQYS. Written as DNA, the CDR3 is TGTGCCAGCAGCTTAATATGGATGAGCACAGATACGCAGTATTCT.

This clonotype was seen at least ten times. V and J are TRBV14 and TRBJ1-4; 8 nucleotides line up with TRBD1. Trimming removed 1 base from V and 6 bases from J; junction bases left unmatched: 4. This CDR3 comprises 15 residues. CDR1 and CDR2 (germline): SGHDN, FVKESK. The CDR3 reads CASSQGGQGHEKLFF. The CDR3 bases are TGTGCCAGCAGCCAAGGAGGACAGGGTCATGAAAAACTGTTTTTT.

In the case of this clonotype: The CDR3 does not end in the conserved phenylalanine or tryptophan, so this is likely a read error. The V and J genes are TRBV11-2 and TRBJ2-2; D is possibly TRBD2 (5 bases). The V and J ends lost 5 bases and 7 bases respectively, with 17 bases between them. The CDR3 totals 15 residues. CDR1 is SGHAT and CDR2 is FQNNGV in the germline V gene. The CDR3 coding sequence is TGTGCCAGCAGCGCGGAATTAGCGCGTCACGGGGAGCTGTTTATT. This encodes CASSAELARHGELFI.

A word on this clonotype: Since a much larger clone is just one base distant, this may be a read error. This sequence joins TRBV2 and TRBJ2-7; D call uncertain. The CDR3 has 12 residues. CDR1 is SNHLY, CDR2 FYNNEI, per germline. CDR3 sequence reads: CTSYMEEYEQYF. The CDR3 coding sequence is TGTACCAGCTATATGGAAGAGTACGAGCAGTACTTC.

The table lists this clonotype with many counts. V gene TRBV11-2 combines with J gene TRBJ1-1; TRBD1 is a possible D gene (5 bases). CDR1 and CDR2 from the germline V gene are SGHAT and FQNNGV. The CDR3 covers 14 residues. The V end was cut by 2 bases, the J end by 5 bases, with 12 bases between. DNA of the CDR3: TGTGCCAGCAGCTTACAGGGAGGAGGGACTGAAGCTTTCTTT. It specifies CASSLQGGGTEAFF.

On this clonotype: A read error may explain this, as a much larger clone is one base away. V gene TRBV5-1 combines with J gene TRBJ2-5; D is uncertain. Germline V lookup: CDR1 SGHRS, CDR2 YFSETQ. V was shortened by 3 bases and J by 4 bases, with 7 bases between the two germline ends. There are 12 residues in the CDR3. The CDR3 sequence is CASSSVGETQYF. As DNA, the CDR3 is TGCGCCAGCAGCTCTGTAGGAGAGACCCAGTACTTC.

For this clonotype: This may come from a read error, since a much larger clone is one base off. V is TRBV6-2 or TRBV6-3 and J is TRBJ2-7; TRBD1 is a possible D gene (6 bases). The germline V gene has CDR1 MNHEY and CDR2 SVGEGT. The CDR3 extends over 11 amino acids. The V end lost 9 bases, the J end lost 6 bases, and 12 bases lay between the germline ends. CDR3 in amino acids: CASRTACEQYF. DNA for the CDR3: TGTGCCAGTCGGACAGCGTGCGAGCAGTACTTC.

This clonotype was recorded once. Its ends do not fully match the called genes, so a read error is possible. The chain is built from TRBV11-2 and TRBJ2-3; D gene uncertain. The germline V gene has CDR1 SGHAT and CDR2 FQNNGV. The CDR3 extends over 20 amino acids. In DNA form, the CDR3 reads TGTACCAGCAGCCCCGATGACCCCCTGCAGATAGTGAGAAGCACAGATACACAGTATTTT. Its translation is CTSSPDDPLQIVRSTDTQYF. Full variable domain (remainder filled in from reference TRBV11-2 and TRBJ2-3): EAGVAQSPRYKIIEKRQSVAFWCNPISGHATLYWYQQILGQGPKLLIQFQNNGVVDDSQLPKDRFSAERLKGVDSTLKIQPAKLEDSAVYLCTSSPDDPLQIVRSTDTQYFGPGTRLTVL.

Regarding this clonotype: Because the CDR3 is missing its conserved closing phenylalanine or tryptophan, this is likely a read error. This chain links TRBV28 with TRBJ1-2, with D unresolved. V lost 10 bases to trimming and J lost 2 bases, with 11 bases between them. The V gene's germline CDR1 is MDHEN and CDR2 SYDVKM. The CDR3 has 12 amino acids. For the CDR3, the DNA is TGTGCCAACGCGGATAGCAACTATGGCTACACCCTC. Translation gives CANADSNYGYTL.

On this clonotype: The conserved phenylalanine or tryptophan normally closing the CDR3 is absent here, so this likely arose from a read error. This sequence joins TRBV6-5 and TRBJ2-5; 7 bases align to TRBD2. Germline values: CDR1 MNHEY, CDR2 SVGAGI. The CDR3 is made up of 15 amino acids. V lost 5 bases to trimming and J lost 1 base; unmatched junction nucleotides: 7. The CDR3, as DNA: TGTGCCAGCAGTAGGGAGGGAAGGCCCCAAGAGACCCAGTACTCT. Translation gives CASSREGRPQETQYS.

As to this clonotype: One end of the junction fails to match germline, which may point to a read error. The chain links TRBV29-1 to TRBJ2-1; 7 nucleotides align to TRBD2. Germline CDR1 SQVTM, CDR2 ANQGSEA. The CDR3 contains 16 residues. CDR3 sequence: CSVEPLTSGTYDEQFF. In DNA form, the CDR3 reads TGCAGCGTTGAACCTCTGACCAGCGGGACCTACGATGAGCAGTTCTTC.

A word on this clonotype: The junction departs from the called germline gene at one end, perhaps through a read error. The genes are TRBV7-9 and TRBJ2-5; the D is unclear. The CDR3 runs to 12 residues. Germline V gene data show CDR1 as SEHNR and CDR2 as FQNEAQ (reference sequence). The CDR3 region has the DNA TGTGCCAGCAACTTAGTCGACGTGACCCAGTACTTC. Translation gives CASNLVDVTQYF.

This clonotype was recorded many times. The rearrangement links TRBV5-5 to TRBJ2-5; no reliable D call. The germline V gene encodes CDR1 SGHKS and CDR2 YYEKEE (reference sequence). The V end was cut by 2 bases, the J end by 0 bases, with 11 bases between. The CDR3 runs to 15 residues. DNA for the CDR3: TGTGCCAGCAGCTTACCAAAGACATACCAAGAGACCCAGTACTTC. Its translation is CASSLPKTYQETQYF.

As to this clonotype: Mismatch with germline at one junction end may stem from a read error. The chain recombines TRBV28 with TRBJ1-2; 10 nucleotides agree with TRBD1. This CDR3 comprises 16 residues. Germline assignment: CDR1 MDHEN and CDR2 SYDVKM. In DNA, the CDR3 is TGTGCCAGGAGTTCCGGGACAGGGGATAAGGACTATGGCTACACCTTC. It specifies CARSSGTGDKDYGYTF.

A word on this clonotype: One end of the junction does not line up with germline, which may come from a read error. The genes are TRBV29-1 and TRBJ2-3; D is uncertain. The CDR3 consists of 13 residues. Germline V CDR1 and CDR2: SQVTM, ANQGSEA. The chain's CDR3 is CSGVIRSADMQYF. CDR3 nucleotides: TGCAGCGGGGTAATCAGGAGCGCAGATATGCAGTATTTT.

The rearrangement uses TRBV7-8 and TRBJ2-7; D gene unclear. V was shortened by 5 bases and J by 3 bases, with 14 bases between the two germline ends. This CDR3 spans 14 amino acids. Germline CDR1 and CDR2: SGHVS and FQNEAQ. The CDR3 DNA follows: TGTGCCAGCAGCCTTCATGGCGAAGACTACGAGCAGTACTTC. It translates to CASSLHGEDYEQYF.

The V gene is TRBV6-5, the J gene TRBJ1-5; no firm D call. V lost 5 bases and J 4 bases, leaving 15 bases between the germline ends. Germline lookup yields CDR1 MNHEY and CDR2 SVGAGI. The CDR3 has 15 amino acids. CDR3 in DNA: TGTGCCAGCAGTCGGACGACCGGAGGGAATCAGCCCCAGCATTTT. This gives the protein CASSRTTGGNQPQHF.

Remarks on this clonotype: It is unclear where the CDR3 begins or ends on the DNA, so no DNA is shown, and the CDR3 is as TCRdb lists it. The V and J genes are TRBV28 and TRBJ1-1; the D call of TRBD1 is as the table states it, not checked on the DNA. The CDR3 contains 16 residues when both ends are counted. The germline V gene encodes CDR1 MDHEN and CDR2 SYDVKM. The CDR3 is CARTLAFVGAGTETFF.

To note about this clonotype: A much bigger clone sits one base away, suggesting this may be a read error. This chain connects TRBV28 to TRBJ2-7; perhaps D is TRBD1 or TRBD2 (5 bases each). The CDR3 runs 16 residues. The V end was cut by 11 bases, the J end by 6 bases, with 29 bases between. Germline CDR1 reads MDHEN; CDR2 reads SYDVKM. The CDR3 DNA reads TGTGCCGGCACCCCTAGCATGGGGAATTGGGGGAGCGAGCAGTACTTC. Its translation: CAGTPSMGNWGSEQYF. Full variable domain (missing parts from reference TRBV28 and TRBJ2-7): DVKVTQSSRYLVKRTGEKVFLECVQDMDHENMFWYRQDPGLGLRLIYFSYDVKMKEKGDIPEGYSVSREKKERFSLILESASTNQTSMYLCAGTPSMGNWGSEQYFGPGTRLTVT.

Worth noting for this clonotype: Germline and junction disagree at one end, which may indicate a read error. V and J are TRBV4-1 and TRBJ1-6, with TRBD1 matching over 7 bases. This CDR3 region has 16 residues. The V gene's germline CDR1 is MGHRA and CDR2 YSYEKL. CDR3 residues: CAGSLLSGQSNSPLHF. Written as DNA, the CDR3 is TGCGCCGGCAGTCTCCTCTCGGGACAGAGTAATTCACCCCTCCACTTT.